The 5 T cell receptor beta chains reported below all come from one sample, sequenced in a study of TET2 disruption in CD19-targeted CAR T cells. Treatment of the sample: autologous CTL019 cells: CD19 CAR with 4-1BB and CD3 zeta domains. Libraries were prepared by immunoSEQ multiplex PCR; TCRdb keeps only in-frame clonotypes and omits some of them. The sample has around 30,000 clones. Antigen specificity for these receptors is unknown. Material: CD8- CAR+ T cells sorted from cultured blood T cells, obtained for CD19 CAR T cell therapy. Indicated subset: CD8-negative CAR-positive T cells from the infusion product. All receptors derive from a man between 70 and 80 years old with chronic lymphocytic leukemia.

Concerning this clone: The CDR3 is cut off 3 residues early in the read; its end comes from the germline J gene. V usage is TRBV29-1 and J usage is TRBJ2-7; TRBD2 matches at 8 bases. Germline CDR1 reads SQVTM; CDR2 reads ANQGSEA. The CDR3 extends over 13 amino acids. The trim removed 7 bases at V and 0 bases at J, leaving 5 bases unmatched. CDR3 sequence: CSAGGDGSYEQYF. The sequenced part of the CDR3 DNA is TGCAGCGCCGGGGGGGACGGCTCCTACGAG.

On this clone itself: The CDR3 is cut off 3 residues early in the read; its end comes from the germline J gene. The chain links TRBV5-6 to TRBJ2-6; maybe TRBD1 (6 bases). The CDR3 sequence is 15 residues long. Germline CDR1 reads SGHDT; CDR2 reads YYEEEE. V was cut by 4 bases and J by 4 bases, with 12 bases left in between. CDR3 DNA (partial): TGTGCCAGCAGCGGGTGGACAGCAGGGGCCAACGTC. Amino acids: CASSGWTAGANV. The whole CDR3 sequence is CASSGWTAGANVLTF.

In regard to this clone: The read comes to an end 3 residues before the CDR3 does, leaving the germline J gene to fill in the end. The genes are TRBV20-1 and TRBJ1-1, with a possible D match to TRBD1 (6 bases). The CDR3 is 13 amino acids. Germline CDR1 reads DFQATT; CDR2 reads SNEGSKA (reference sequence). V was shortened by 5 bases and J by 6 bases, with 16 bases between the two germline ends. The CDR3 bases that were read are TGCAGTGCTCAACGGGGAAGGGGGTCTGAA. This sequence encodes CSAQRGRGSE. The CDR3 as a whole reads CSAQRGRGSEAFF.

To note about this clone: The DNA ends 3 residues before the CDR3 does, and the rest of the CDR3 is filled in from the germline J gene. The chain joins TRBV18 to TRBJ1-2; 8 nucleotides align to TRBD1. CDR1 and CDR2 (germline): KGHSH, LQKENI. This CDR3 comprises 16 residues. The CDR3 DNA, read in part, is TGTGCCAGCTCACCATCGCGGACAGGGCAGTCCTACGAC. Translation: CASSPSRTGQSYD. The whole CDR3 reads CASSPSRTGQSYDYTF.

As for this clone: The read gets to within 3 residues of the CDR3 end, and the germline J gene fills in the rest. The genes are TRBV19 and TRBJ2-3; D unresolved. The CDR3 extends over 13 amino acids. Germline V gene sequence: CDR1 LNHDA, CDR2 SQIVND (reference sequence). Trimming took 5 bases from V and 2 from J, leaving 8 bases between them. The sequenced part of the CDR3 DNA is TGTGCCAGTAGTGAAACAGTCACAGATACG. It is translated as CASSETVTDT. The complete CDR3 reads CASSETVTDTQYF.